Presented here are 19 T cell receptor beta chains from one specimen sequenced in a study of blood T cell repertoires in COVID-19. TCRdb's table, derived via immunoSEQ multiplex PCR, lists solely in-frame clones and lacks some. The profile shows roughly 60,000 clones, around 70% of them singletons. Specimen: peripheral blood. Receptors originate from a woman between 65 and 79 years old with COVID-19, enrolled during active disease.

This chain joins TRBV4-3 and TRBJ2-3, with TRBD2 matching 7 bases. There are 14 residues in the CDR3. CDR1 and CDR2 from the germline V gene are LGHNA and YSLEER. Unmatched junction bases numbered 6, after V lost 4 bases and J lost 5 bases. CDR3 coding DNA: TGCGCCAGCAGCCCCGGTGGGGGGGTAGATACGCAGTATTTT. Translation: CASSPGGGVDTQYF.

This sequence joins TRBV7-2 and TRBJ2-3; D possibly corresponds to TRBD2 (5 bases). Germline-derived CDR1 and CDR2 are SGHTA and FQGNSA. CDR3 length: 12 residues. Trimming cost V 4 bases and J 7 bases, with 9 bases left between them. The CDR3 protein is CASSSERNTQYF. DNA for the CDR3: TGTGCCAGCAGCTCCGAGCGGAATACGCAGTATTTT.

This clone was counted a single time. The chain's CDR3 is CATRDTLYGYTF. The DNA of the CDR3 is TGTGCCACCCGGGACACCCTCTATGGCTACACCTTC. The V call is TRBV6-6, the J call TRBJ1-2, with a possible D match to TRBD1 (6 bases). This CDR3 has 12 residues. CDR1 MNHNY and CDR2 SVGAGI come from the germline V gene (reference sequence). V lost 10 bases and J 4 bases, leaving 13 bases between the germline ends.

Comments on this clone: A read error may account for a junction end that differs from germline. This chain connects TRBV9 to TRBJ1-1; tentative D call: TRBD1 (6 bases). The CDR3 is made up of 13 amino acids. Germline loops: CDR1 SGDLS, CDR2 YYNGEE. The CDR3: CASSVGGGPEAFF. CDR3 bases: TGCGCCAGCAGCGTAGGGGGGGGACCTGAAGCTTTCTTT.

The V gene is TRBV14, the J gene TRBJ2-7; possible D gene TRBD1, 5 bases. This CDR3 region has 15 residues. The germline CDR1 and CDR2 sequences are SGHDN and FVKESK. V was pared by 0 bases and J by 9 bases, with 18 bases between. CDR3 coding DNA: TGTGCCAGCAGCCAAGATTGGCAGGGATCGCGAGTGCAGTACTTC. This sequence encodes CASSQDWQGSRVQYF.

The chain couples TRBV4-1 to TRBJ1-1; the D gene is possibly TRBD1 (6 bases). CDR3 size: 13 residues. Germline CDR1 MGHRA, CDR2 YSYEKL. V was cut by 4 bases and J by 2 bases, with 8 bases left in between. The CDR3 nucleotides read TGCGCCAGCAGCCCGGGACAAAACACTGAAGCTTTCTTT. Amino acid sequence: CASSPGQNTEAFF.

V is TRBV5-1 and J is TRBJ1-6, with 7 nucleotides matching TRBD1. This CDR3 is 14 amino acids long. Germline V CDR1 and CDR2: SGHRS, YFSETQ. Trimming at V came to 1 base and at J to 9 bases, leaving 4 bases not matched to a gene. The CDR3: CASSLPGQSSPLHF. The CDR3 DNA reads as TGCGCCAGCAGCTTGCCGGGACAGAGTTCACCCCTCCACTTT.

This clone was observed many times. The CDR3 nucleotides are TGTGCCAGCAGCCCACCAGGATGGGGGGGCGGGGATACGCAGTATTTT. Its protein is CASSPPGWGGGDTQYF. This chain joins TRBV3-1 (or the pseudogene TRBV3-2) and TRBJ2-3; tentatively, D is TRBD2 (7 bases). Germline-derived CDR1 and CDR2 are LGHDT and YNNKEL (reference sequence). With 4 bases removed from V and 6 bases from J, the gap between germline ends came to 20 bases. The length of the CDR3 is 16 residues.

This clone has a handful of counts. CDR3 loop: CASKDARGGYTF. CDR3 nucleotides: TGTGCCAGCAAGGACGCCAGGGGTGGCTACACCTTC. This rearrangement joins TRBV2 to TRBJ1-2, with TRBD1 as a possible D gene (6 bases). Germline values: CDR1 SNHLY, CDR2 FYNNEI. The CDR3 is made up of 12 amino acids. V lost 7 bases and J lost 7, with 13 bases in between.

The V gene is TRBV11-3, the J gene TRBJ1-4; TRBD1 matches 9 bases. The V and J ends lost 2 bases and 5 bases, in that order; junction bases with no gene match: 3. The germline CDR1 and CDR2 sequences are SGHNT and YENEEA. CDR3 length: 15 residues. The CDR3 sequence is CASSLRTGVNEKLFF. The CDR3 DNA is TGTGCCAGCAGCTTAAGGACAGGGGTAAATGAAAAACTGTTTTTT.

This rearrangement joins TRBV11-3 to TRBJ2-2, with 8 bases matching TRBD2. This CDR3 spans 14 amino acids. The J segment lost 4 bases and the V segment lost 5 bases, leaving 3 bases of the junction unmatched. Germline CDR1 SGHNT, CDR2 YENEEA. The CDR3 spells CASSASGLTGELFF. The DNA of the CDR3 is TGTGCCAGCAGCGCTAGCGGGCTCACCGGGGAGCTGTTTTTT.

The chain has TRBV2 and TRBJ2-7; 7 positions match TRBD2. Germline V gene sequence: CDR1 SNHLY, CDR2 FYNNEI. With 5 bases clipped from V and 2 bases from J, the junction kept 12 bases outside the gene matches. This CDR3 comprises 16 residues. In DNA form, the CDR3 reads TGTGCCAGCAGTTCCAAGACCGGGACTATCACCTACGAGCAGTACGTC. Its translation: CASSSKTGTITYEQYV.

The J gene is TRBJ2-1, the V gene TRBV4-1; D might be TRBD1 (5 bases). The CDR3 is 14 residues long. CDR1 and CDR2 from the germline V gene are MGHRA and YSYEKL. Trimming left V 0 bases short and J 7 bases short, with 10 bases between. As DNA, the CDR3 is TGCGCCAGCAGCCAAGACCCGACAGCGAATGAGCAGTTCTTC. Residues: CASSQDPTANEQFF.

The gene calls are TRBV12-3 or TRBV12-4 and TRBJ1-2; no firm D call. The CDR3 runs to 12 residues. V lost 3 bases to trimming and J lost 2 bases, with 4 bases between them. The CDR3 sequence: CASSFVNYGYTF. The CDR3 DNA is TGTGCCAGCAGTTTCGTGAACTATGGCTACACCTTC.

V is TRBV27 and J is TRBJ2-6; D unclear. V was pared by 3 bases and J by 3 bases, with 3 bases between. The CDR3 length is 13 residues. From germline, CDR1 is MNHEY and CDR2 SMNVEV (reference sequence). CDR3: CASSFVGANVLTF. CDR3 sequence (DNA): TGTGCCAGCAGTTTCGTTGGGGCCAACGTCCTGACTTTC.

This chain links TRBV12-3 or TRBV12-4 with TRBJ1-2, with TRBD1 matching over 9 bases. V dropped 4 bases and J dropped 13; count of bases not matched to a gene: 10. This CDR3 comprises 13 residues. The CDR3 protein is CASSSGTGIGLTF. The CDR3 DNA reads as TGTGCCAGCAGTTCCGGGACAGGGATAGGTCTCACCTTC.

In nucleotides, the CDR3 is TGCGCCAGCAGCCAAGATTTGGCAGCGAGCTCCTACGAGCAGTACTTC. Its protein is CASSQDLAASSYEQYF. The rearrangement uses TRBV4-1 and TRBJ2-7; D is unresolved. This CDR3 is 16 amino acids long. In germline, CDR1 is MGHRA, CDR2 YSYEKL. V was trimmed by 0 bases and J by 0 bases, leaving 12 bases between them.

The chain couples TRBV7-2 to TRBJ2-3, with 7 bases that match TRBD2. Unmatched junction bases numbered 6, after V lost 1 base and J lost 5 bases. Germline V gene sequence: CDR1 SGHTA, CDR2 FQGNSA. This CDR3 contains 15 residues. CDR3 bases: TGTGCCAGCAGCTTAGGAGGCGGGGGAGGAGATACGCAGTATTTT. Translated: CASSLGGGGGDTQYF. Full variable domain (rest looked up from reference TRBV7-2 and TRBJ2-3): GAGVSQSPSNKVTEKGKDVELRCDPISGHTALYWYRQSLGQGLEFLIYFQGNSAPDKSGLPSDRFSAERTGGSVSTLTIQRTQQEDSAVYLCASSLGGGGGDTQYFGPGTRLTVL.

The V gene is TRBV20-1, the J gene TRBJ2-3; 12 bases line up with TRBD2. Losses at the gene ends were 3 bases for V and 1 base for J; bases not matched to a gene: 11. The CDR3 length is 18 residues. The germline V gene has CDR1 DFQATT and CDR2 SNEGSKA (reference sequence). The CDR3 bases are TGCAGTGCTAGTGCCGGGACTAGCGGGCTTCTGGGCACAGATACGCAGTATTTT. Amino acid sequence: CSASAGTSGLLGTDTQYF.